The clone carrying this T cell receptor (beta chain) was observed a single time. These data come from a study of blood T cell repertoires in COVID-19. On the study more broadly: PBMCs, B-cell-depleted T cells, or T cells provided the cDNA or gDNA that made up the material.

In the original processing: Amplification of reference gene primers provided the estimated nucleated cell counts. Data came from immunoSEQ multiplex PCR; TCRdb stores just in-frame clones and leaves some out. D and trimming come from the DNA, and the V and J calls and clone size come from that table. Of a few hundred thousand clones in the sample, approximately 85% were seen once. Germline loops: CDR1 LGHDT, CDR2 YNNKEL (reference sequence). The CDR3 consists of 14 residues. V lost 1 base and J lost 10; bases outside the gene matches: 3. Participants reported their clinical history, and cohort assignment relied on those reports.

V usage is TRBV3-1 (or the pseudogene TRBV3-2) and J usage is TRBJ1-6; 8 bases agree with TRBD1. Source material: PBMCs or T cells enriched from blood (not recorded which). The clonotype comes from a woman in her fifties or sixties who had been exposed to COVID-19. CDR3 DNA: TGTGCCAGCAGCCAAGGGACAGGGAAATCACCCCTCCACTTT. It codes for CASSQGTGKSPLHF.